The T cell receptor (beta chain) described here comes from a study of T cells after posttransplantation cyclophosphamide. This clone was counted a single time. Only in-frame clones appear in the TCRdb table, and some are missing; sequencing was by immunoSEQ multiplex PCR. Found here are about 6,500 clones, just under 85% of them singletons; the top ten hold about 30%. A marrow graft followed busulfan-fludarabine conditioning, with cyclophosphamide on days +3 and +4. The CDR3 covers 13 residues. Germline V CDR1 and CDR2: MNHEY, SMNVEV (reference sequence). V lost 3 bases to trimming and J lost 9 bases, with 12 bases between them.

The receptor comes from a female patient in her forties or fifties who received an allogeneic stem cell transplant from a related donor, was CMV-positive, and had no GVHD. A subset of T cells may come from the graft donor. This chain uses TRBV27 with TRBJ1-5, with D maybe TRBD1 (6 bases). Sequencing used CD8+ T cells sorted from PBMCs, obtained 1404 days after allogeneic stem cell transplant with posttransplant cyclophosphamide. CDR3 region: CASSFAGAGPQHF. The CDR3 bases are TGTGCCAGCAGTTTCGCGGGGGCAGGGCCCCAGCATTTT.